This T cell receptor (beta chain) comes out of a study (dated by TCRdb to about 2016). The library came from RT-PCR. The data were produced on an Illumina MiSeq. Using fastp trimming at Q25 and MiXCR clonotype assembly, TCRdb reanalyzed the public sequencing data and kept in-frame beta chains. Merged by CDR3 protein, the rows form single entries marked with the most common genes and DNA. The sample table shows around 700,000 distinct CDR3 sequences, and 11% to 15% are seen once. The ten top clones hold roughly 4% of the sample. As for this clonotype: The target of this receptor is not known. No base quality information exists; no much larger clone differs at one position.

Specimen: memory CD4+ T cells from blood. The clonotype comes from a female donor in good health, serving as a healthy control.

The DNA sequence follows: TGTGCCACCAGTGATTTGTGGGACACATCGGATACGCAGTATTTT. Its product reads: CATSDLWDTSDTQYF. The rearrangement combines TRBV24-1 with TRBJ2-3, and possibly TRBD1, on 6 matching bases. Trimming takes 0 bases from V and 6 bases from J, and the germline ends sit 12 bases apart. From the cysteine up to the phenylalanine, the CDR3 has a length of 15 residues. Left in the record is the CDR3 DNA by itself, 45 bases read in frame from the first base. Taken from the germline V gene, the CDR1 and CDR2 loops are KGHDR and SFDVKD.